The 2 T cell receptor beta chains in this list originate from one sample, sequenced in a study of T-cell reconstitution after alpha-beta-depleted transplantation in children. Unique molecular identifiers were incorporated when the TCRbeta library was constructed. MiXCR, applied by TCRdb to the PCR reads, yields one record per CDR3 protein. Of about 190,000 distinct CDR3 sequences in the sample, around 6.8% were seen once. The sequencing used PBMCs from the stem cell graft donor, collected from the stem cell graft. Source of these receptors: a human donor who donated a stem cell graft to a child with Wiskott-Aldrich syndrome.

V is TRBV2 and J is TRBJ2-2, with a weak D call TRBD1 (5 bases). This CDR3 is built from 16 residues. The germline V gene encodes CDR1 SNHLY and CDR2 FYNNEI. V was cut by 6 bases and J by 0 bases, with 14 bases left in between. The CDR3 here is CASSMGRPSNTGELFF. The CDR3 coding sequence is TGTGCCAGCAGCATGGGGCGGCCCTCGAACACCGGGGAGCTGTTTTTT. The full variable domain, its missing parts supplied by reference TRBV2 and TRBJ2-2, is EPEVTQTPSHQVTQMGQEVILRCVPISNHLYFYWYRQILGQKVEFLVSFYNNEISEKSEIFDDQFSVERPDGSNFTLKIRSTKLEDSAMYFCASSMGRPSNTGELFFGEGSRLTVL.

This clonotype has a handful of counts. This chain uses TRBV6-2 or TRBV6-3 with TRBJ2-1, with 9 bases identical to TRBD2. This CDR3 region has 18 residues. J was trimmed by 3 bases and V by 2 bases; bases with no gene match: 11. Per the germline V gene, CDR1 is MNHEY and CDR2 is SVGEGT. The CDR3 DNA is TGTGCCAGCAGTTACCAAGTCCCGGAAGCGGGAGGCTACAATGAGCAGTTCTTC. This translates into CASSYQVPEAGGYNEQFF.